This is a list of T cell receptor beta chains from one sample in a study of shared clonotypes between healthy human individuals. Data came from immunoSEQ multiplex PCR; TCRdb stores just in-frame clones and leaves some out. Among about half a million clones, 60% to 80% were seen once, and the ten largest hold around 11%. The sample taken for sequencing was PBMCs. The receptors here all came from a woman aged 40 to 50 in good health. Some clones in this sample may be carry-over from other donors' samples. Both conserved end residues are part of each CDR3. The order of the fields is V gene, D gene, J gene, clone size, CDR3 DNA, CDR3 protein. The D gene is left open where the match is weak. Clone size is not always given. Where it is, it says once, few, many or a class for expanded clones.

v_call: TRBV4-1; d_call: TRBD2; j_call: TRBJ2-1; clone_size: .; cdr3_nt: TGCGCCAGCAGCCAAGCGGGCGGGAGGGCCTTAAAAGCGTACAATGAGCAGTTCTTC; cdr3_aa: CASSQAGGRALKAYNEQFF
v_call: TRBV5-1; d_call: .; j_call: TRBJ1-4; clone_size: .; cdr3_nt: TGCGCCAGCAGCTTGTTGGTGGCAGGGCAGTCGGGTAATGAAAAACTGTTTTTT; cdr3_aa: CASSLLVAGQSGNEKLFF
v_call: TRBV5-4; d_call: .; j_call: TRBJ1-4; clone_size: .; cdr3_nt: TGTGCCAGCAGCCTCGGACTTCGGGAAAAACTGTTTTTT; cdr3_aa: CASSLGLREKLFF
v_call: TRBV19; d_call: .; j_call: TRBJ1-5; clone_size: .; cdr3_nt: TGTGCCAGTAGTATAGCCAGGGGTGGCAATCAGCCCCAGCATTTT; cdr3_aa: CASSIARGGNQPQHF
v_call: TRBV11-3; d_call: TRBD1; j_call: TRBJ2-1; clone_size: .; cdr3_nt: TGTGCCAGCAGCGGCCGGGACAGGGACTACAATGAGCAGTTCTTC; cdr3_aa: CASSGRDRDYNEQFF
v_call: TRBV7-8; d_call: .; j_call: TRBJ1-2; clone_size: .; cdr3_nt: TGTGCCAGCAGCTTAGCAGGAGGGAACTATGGCTACACCTTC; cdr3_aa: CASSLAGGNYGYTF
v_call: TRBV14; d_call: TRBD1; j_call: TRBJ1-2; clone_size: many; cdr3_nt: TGTGCCAGCAGCCCCCGACAGGGGTACTATGGCTACACCTTC; cdr3_aa: CASSPRQGYYGYTF
v_call: TRBV28; d_call: .; j_call: TRBJ2-5; clone_size: .; cdr3_nt: TGTGCCAGCAGTTTATTGGCGGGGGCAGAGACCCAGTACTTC; cdr3_aa: CASSLLAGAETQYF
v_call: TRBV4-2; d_call: TRBD1; j_call: TRBJ1-1; clone_size: .; cdr3_nt: TGTGCCAGCAGCCATGGATCCCCGGGACAGTCCACTGAAGCTTTCTTT; cdr3_aa: CASSHGSPGQSTEAFF
v_call: TRBV28; d_call: .; j_call: TRBJ1-5; clone_size: few; cdr3_nt: TGTGCCAGCAGTTTATGGCAGGGAAATCAGCCCCAGCATTTT; cdr3_aa: CASSLWQGNQPQHF
v_call: TRBV9; d_call: TRBD1; j_call: TRBJ1-1; clone_size: .; cdr3_nt: TGTGCCAGCAGCACAGGGGAGACAGGGGGCACTGAAGCTTTCTTT; cdr3_aa: CASSTGETGGTEAFF
v_call: TRBV7-9; d_call: .; j_call: TRBJ1-2; clone_size: .; cdr3_nt: TGTGCCAGCAGACCACAGTGGCCCGTTAACTATGGCTACACCTTC; cdr3_aa: CASRPQWPVNYGYTF
v_call: TRBV4-2; d_call: .; j_call: TRBJ2-5; clone_size: .; cdr3_nt: TGTGCCAGCAGCCAGGGACTCCAAGAGACCCAGTACTTC; cdr3_aa: CASSQGLQETQYF
v_call: TRBV5-4; d_call: .; j_call: TRBJ1-2; clone_size: .; cdr3_nt: TGTGCCAGCAGCTTGGGGGGGGACTATGGCTACACCTTC; cdr3_aa: CASSLGGDYGYTF
v_call: TRBV6-6; d_call: .; j_call: TRBJ2-7; clone_size: .; cdr3_nt: TGTGCCAGCAGTCTGGGCCACACCTACGAGCAGTACTTC; cdr3_aa: CASSLGHTYEQYF
v_call: TRBV11-2; d_call: TRBD2; j_call: TRBJ2-1; clone_size: .; cdr3_nt: TGTGCCAGCAGCTCCGGGACTAGCGGTTACAATGAGCAGTTCTTC; cdr3_aa: CASSSGTSGYNEQFF
v_call: TRBV7-9; d_call: .; j_call: TRBJ1-2; clone_size: .; cdr3_nt: TGTGCCAGCAGCACGAGACAGGAGCTCTATGGCTACACCTTC; cdr3_aa: CASSTRQELYGYTF
v_call: TRBV7-9; d_call: .; j_call: TRBJ2-7; clone_size: .; cdr3_nt: TGTGCCAGCAGCTTGTGGCGGGACGAGCAGTACTTC; cdr3_aa: CASSLWRDEQYF
v_call: TRBV29-1; d_call: .; j_call: TRBJ1-2; clone_size: .; cdr3_nt: TGCAGCGTTGGTGGCTTTGGCTATGGCTACACCTTC; cdr3_aa: CSVGGFGYGYTF
v_call: TRBV7-2; d_call: .; j_call: TRBJ2-2; clone_size: .; cdr3_nt: TGTGCCAGCAGACCTACCTGGGGACCCGGGGAGCTGTTTTTT; cdr3_aa: CASRPTWGPGELFF
v_call: TRBV6-5; d_call: .; j_call: TRBJ1-2; clone_size: .; cdr3_nt: TGTGCCAGCAGTTACGGGGACGGAAACTATGGCTACACCTTC; cdr3_aa: CASSYGDGNYGYTF
v_call: TRBV29-1; d_call: TRBD1; j_call: TRBJ1-1; clone_size: few; cdr3_nt: TGCAGCGTGGGACAGGGTGCGACTGAAGCTTTCTTT; cdr3_aa: CSVGQGATEAFF
v_call: TRBV27; d_call: .; j_call: TRBJ2-2; clone_size: .; cdr3_nt: TGTGCCAGCGCCGAAAGGGTCAGGCGGCAGTACACCGGGGAGCTGTTTTTT; cdr3_aa: CASAERVRRQYTGELFF
v_call: TRBV6-5; d_call: TRBD2; j_call: TRBJ2-7; clone_size: .; cdr3_nt: TGTGCCAGCAGTTACGAGCGGGAGACCTCCTACGAGCAGTACTTC; cdr3_aa: CASSYERETSYEQYF
v_call: TRBV28; d_call: TRBD1; j_call: TRBJ2-1; clone_size: .; cdr3_nt: TGTGCCAGCAGTTCAGGACAGGCATATCACAATGAGCAGTTCTTC; cdr3_aa: CASSSGQAYHNEQFF
v_call: TRBV9; d_call: TRBD2; j_call: TRBJ2-3; clone_size: .; cdr3_nt: TGTGCCAGCAGCCCCAAGCCCCCTAGCGGGAGGCAGGATACGCAGTATTTT; cdr3_aa: CASSPKPPSGRQDTQYF
v_call: TRBV5-8; d_call: .; j_call: TRBJ2-1; clone_size: .; cdr3_nt: TGTGCCAGCAGCCTCAGGGGATCCTACAATGAGCAGTTCTTC; cdr3_aa: CASSLRGSYNEQFF
v_call: TRBV2; d_call: .; j_call: TRBJ1-1; clone_size: .; cdr3_nt: TGTGCCAGCAGTGAAATGGGGGCTGCTACTGAAGCTTTCTTT; cdr3_aa: CASSEMGAATEAFF
v_call: TRBV5-1; d_call: .; j_call: TRBJ2-2; clone_size: .; cdr3_nt: TGCGCCAGCAGCTTCGGGCGGGAAAGCGCCGGGGAGCTGTTTTTT; cdr3_aa: CASSFGRESAGELFF
v_call: TRBV19; d_call: .; j_call: TRBJ1-5; clone_size: .; cdr3_nt: TGTGCCACCCAGGCAATAAGCAATCAGCCCCAGCATTTT; cdr3_aa: CATQAISNQPQHF
v_call: TRBV19; d_call: .; j_call: TRBJ2-1; clone_size: .; cdr3_nt: TGTGCCAGTAGTACTCGAGGGCGAGTCGGTGAGCAGTTCTTC; cdr3_aa: CASSTRGRVGEQFF
v_call: TRBV18; d_call: TRBD1; j_call: TRBJ1-2; clone_size: .; cdr3_nt: TGTGCCAGCTCACCACGGGACAGCGCCGCTAACTATGGCTACACCTTC; cdr3_aa: CASSPRDSAANYGYTF
v_call: TRBV14; d_call: .; j_call: TRBJ2-5; clone_size: .; cdr3_nt: TGTGCCAGCAGCCAAGACACGGGTTTCCAAGAGACCCAGTACTTC; cdr3_aa: CASSQDTGFQETQYF
v_call: TRBV25-1; d_call: .; j_call: TRBJ1-3; clone_size: .; cdr3_nt: TGTGCCAGCAGCCGAAACACCGGGTCTGGAAACACCATATATTTT; cdr3_aa: CASSRNTGSGNTIYF
v_call: TRBV7-2; d_call: .; j_call: TRBJ2-1; clone_size: once; cdr3_nt: TGTGCCAGCAGCTTGACTAGAAACAATGAGCAGTTCTTC; cdr3_aa: CASSLTRNNEQFF
v_call: TRBV1; d_call: .; j_call: TRBJ2-3; clone_size: .; cdr3_nt: TGCGCCAGCAGCCACCGGAGGGCGGATACGCAGTATTTT; cdr3_aa: CASSHRRADTQYF
v_call: TRBV5-1; d_call: TRBD1; j_call: TRBJ2-5; clone_size: .; cdr3_nt: TGCGCCAGCAGCTTGGCCGGGACAGGTCAAGAGACCCAGTACTTC; cdr3_aa: CASSLAGTGQETQYF
v_call: TRBV7-8; d_call: .; j_call: TRBJ1-2; clone_size: .; cdr3_nt: TGTGCCAGCAGCTTAGCACGGTTCTATGGCTACACCTTC; cdr3_aa: CASSLARFYGYTF
v_call: TRBV5-1; d_call: .; j_call: TRBJ2-7; clone_size: few; cdr3_nt: TGCGCCAGCAGCTTGGAGAGCGGTAGCGGATACGAGCAGTACTTC; cdr3_aa: CASSLESGSGYEQYF
v_call: TRBV4-1; d_call: .; j_call: TRBJ2-5; clone_size: .; cdr3_nt: TGCGCCAGCAGCCAATTAGGGGTCACGCAAGAGACCCAGTACTTC; cdr3_aa: CASSQLGVTQETQYF
v_call: TRBV29-1; d_call: .; j_call: TRBJ2-5; clone_size: .; cdr3_nt: TGCAGCGTTGAAGATCGGGCTGGCGTGGAGACCCAGTACTTC; cdr3_aa: CSVEDRAGVETQYF
v_call: TRBV5-1; d_call: .; j_call: TRBJ2-1; clone_size: .; cdr3_nt: TGCGCCAGCAGCTCTACGGGACTCGTCAATGAGCAGTTCTTC; cdr3_aa: CASSSTGLVNEQFF
v_call: TRBV5-4; d_call: .; j_call: TRBJ2-5; clone_size: once; cdr3_nt: TGTGCCAGCAGCTTGCAGGTCTCTCAAGAGACCCAGTACTTC; cdr3_aa: CASSLQVSQETQYF
v_call: TRBV10-1; d_call: .; j_call: TRBJ2-7; clone_size: .; cdr3_nt: TGCGCCAGATACTCATCGCAGTCCTACGAGCAGTACTTC; cdr3_aa: CARYSSQSYEQYF
v_call: TRBV27; d_call: .; j_call: TRBJ2-3; clone_size: .; cdr3_nt: TGTGCCAGCAGACAAACAGATACGCTGTATTTT; cdr3_aa: CASRQTDTLYF
v_call: TRBV7-9; d_call: .; j_call: TRBJ2-7; clone_size: .; cdr3_nt: TGTGCCAGCAGCTCCTACAGGGACCCCTACGAGCAGTACTTC; cdr3_aa: CASSSYRDPYEQYF
v_call: TRBV28; d_call: .; j_call: TRBJ2-7; clone_size: .; cdr3_nt: TGTGCCAGCAGGCCAGTTATCAGCTACGAGCAGTACTTC; cdr3_aa: CASRPVISYEQYF
v_call: TRBV7-3; d_call: TRBD2; j_call: TRBJ2-7; clone_size: once; cdr3_nt: TGTGCCAGCGCGACTAGCGGGAGGTACCACGAGCAGTACTTC; cdr3_aa: CASATSGRYHEQYF
v_call: TRBV7-2; d_call: .; j_call: TRBJ2-7; clone_size: .; cdr3_nt: TGTGCCAGCAGCTTAAGGGCGATGAGCTCCTACGAGCAGTACTTC; cdr3_aa: CASSLRAMSSYEQYF
v_call: TRBV5-5; d_call: .; j_call: TRBJ1-2; clone_size: once; cdr3_nt: TGTGCCAGCAGCTTGGCCGCAGCCTCTAACTATGGCTACACCTTC; cdr3_aa: CASSLAAASNYGYTF
v_call: TRBV5-1; d_call: .; j_call: TRBJ1-1; clone_size: few; cdr3_nt: TGCGCCAGCAGCGACTCAACCGGGGACACTGAAGCTTTCTTT; cdr3_aa: CASSDSTGDTEAFF
v_call: TRBV5-1; d_call: .; j_call: TRBJ2-1; clone_size: .; cdr3_nt: TGCGCCAGCAGCTTGTCCCTGGGGCATGAGCAGTTCTTC; cdr3_aa: CASSLSLGHEQFF
v_call: TRBV25-1; d_call: .; j_call: TRBJ1-1; clone_size: .; cdr3_nt: TGTGCCAGCAGTGAAGGGGTGGGTACTGAAGCTTTCTTT; cdr3_aa: CASSEGVGTEAFF
v_call: TRBV29-1; d_call: TRBD1; j_call: TRBJ1-1; clone_size: .; cdr3_nt: TGCAGCACCGCGGGACAGATGAACACTGAAGCTTTCTTT; cdr3_aa: CSTAGQMNTEAFF
v_call: TRBV19; d_call: .; j_call: TRBJ2-7; clone_size: .; cdr3_nt: TGTGCCAGTAGTACACAAGGGATCTACGAGCAGTACTTC; cdr3_aa: CASSTQGIYEQYF
v_call: TRBV6-5; d_call: TRBD2; j_call: TRBJ2-3; clone_size: .; cdr3_nt: TGTGCCAGCAGTTCAGGACTAGCGGGAAGACAGTATTTT; cdr3_aa: CASSSGLAGRQYF
v_call: TRBV11-2; d_call: .; j_call: TRBJ2-7; clone_size: .; cdr3_nt: TGTGCCAGCAGCTTTGAGGATCGACGCGAGCAGTACTTC; cdr3_aa: CASSFEDRREQYF